The 5 T cell receptor beta chains listed next were all sequenced from one sample in a study of monozygotic twins with cystic fibrosis. Sequencing used immunoSEQ multiplex PCR; TCRdb keeps in-frame clones, though not all of them. Of 30,000 to 40,000 clones in the sample, more than 55% were seen once. The material sequenced was blood. The receptors shown here come from a girl aged 5-17 years with cystic fibrosis.

This rearrangement joins TRBV7-2 to TRBJ2-5, with D uncertain. This CDR3 has 14 residues. Germline V gives CDR1 SGHTA, CDR2 FQGNSA. Trimming stripped 1 base from V and 12 bases from J, with 18 bases between. CDR3 in amino acids: CASSLGVSSGKEYF. The CDR3 nucleotides are TGTGCCAGCAGCTTAGGAGTATCCTCGGGCAAAGAGTACTTC.

This chain uses TRBV4-1 with TRBJ2-1, with D unresolved. V was trimmed by 4 bases and J by 8 bases, leaving 18 bases between them. This CDR3 is 15 amino acids long. Germline values: CDR1 MGHRA, CDR2 YSYEKL. The CDR3 DNA is TGCGCCAGCAGCCTAAAAGTAGAGTATAGGGATGAGCAGTTCTTC. It yields the protein CASSLKVEYRDEQFF.

In its sample, this clone was seen a few times. V usage is TRBV7-9 and J usage is TRBJ2-7; D call uncertain. Deletions cut 5 bases from V and 3 bases from J, with 14 bases between. Germline V gives CDR1 SEHNR, CDR2 FQNEAQ (reference sequence). There are 14 residues in the CDR3. CDR3 loop: CASSMRSLNYEQYF. CDR3 sequence (DNA): TGTGCCAGCAGCATGAGATCCTTGAACTACGAGCAGTACTTC. Supplemented by reference TRBV7-9 and TRBJ2-7, the full variable domain reads DTGVSQNPRHKITKRGQNVTFRCDPISEHNRLYWYRQTLGQGPEFLTYFQNEAQLEKSRLLSDRFSAERPKGSFSTLEIQRTEQGDSAMYLCASSMRSLNYEQYFGPGTRLTVT.

This rearrangement joins TRBV19 to TRBJ1-1, with D possibly TRBD1 on 5 matching bases. Trimming stripped 7 bases from V and 3 bases from J, with 9 bases between. Germline V gives CDR1 LNHDA, CDR2 SQIVND (reference sequence). The CDR3 length is 12 residues. The CDR3 region is CASISGHTEAFF. The CDR3 DNA reads TGTGCCAGTATATCGGGGCACACTGAAGCTTTCTTT.

The chain couples TRBV4-3 to TRBJ2-5; 9 bases fit TRBD2. The germline gives CDR1 LGHNA, CDR2 YSLEER. V lost 5 bases, J lost 1 base, and 5 bases stayed unmatched. This CDR3 contains 15 residues. This CDR3 is CASSGGTSSQETQYF. The DNA of the CDR3 is TGCGCCAGCAGCGGCGGGACTAGCAGCCAAGAGACCCAGTACTTC.